This record looks at one TCR beta chain sequence and its context. V was clipped by 3 bases and J by 6 bases; unmatched bases: 4. The CDR3 extends over 15 amino acids. From germline, CDR1 is SQVTM and CDR2 ANQGSEA. Sequencing used immunoSEQ multiplex PCR; TCRdb keeps in-frame clones, though not all of them. This sample has 40,000 to 60,000 clones, with roughly four fifths found just once. This entry belongs to a study of PD-L1 blockade in urothelial cancer. Study at large: Blood analysis took place 3 weeks (second dose) and 6 weeks after treatment start.

This sample's time point: pretreatment peripheral blood. Sequenced here: PBMCs, sampled around atezolizumab (anti-PD-L1) treatment. The chain employs TRBV29-1 and TRBJ2-1; 14 nucleotides match TRBD2. The receptor was derived from a man aged 70 or older with urothelial cancer. CDR3 coding DNA: TGCAGCGTTGAGACGACTAGCGGGGGGGTCAATGAGCAGTTCTTC. Its protein product is CSVETTSGGVNEQFF.